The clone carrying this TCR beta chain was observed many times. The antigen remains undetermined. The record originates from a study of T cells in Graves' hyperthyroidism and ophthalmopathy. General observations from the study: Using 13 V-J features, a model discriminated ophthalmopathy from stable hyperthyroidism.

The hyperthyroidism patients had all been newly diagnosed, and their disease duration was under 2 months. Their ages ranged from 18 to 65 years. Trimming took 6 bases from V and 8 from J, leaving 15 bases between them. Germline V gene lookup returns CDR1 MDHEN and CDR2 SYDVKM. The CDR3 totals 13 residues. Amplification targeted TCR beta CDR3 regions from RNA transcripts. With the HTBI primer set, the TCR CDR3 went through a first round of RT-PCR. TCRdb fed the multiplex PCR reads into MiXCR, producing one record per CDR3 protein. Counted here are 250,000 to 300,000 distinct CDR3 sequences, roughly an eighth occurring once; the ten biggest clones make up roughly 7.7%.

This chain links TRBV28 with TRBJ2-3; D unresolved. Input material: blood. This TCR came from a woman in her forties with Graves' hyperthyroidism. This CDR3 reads CASSLIHDRTQYF. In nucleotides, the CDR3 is TGTGCCAGCAGCCTGATACATGACCGTACGCAGTATTTT.